Each of the 32 T cell receptor beta chains below was sequenced from the same sample in a study of cytomegalovirus exposure and HLA in healthy donors. A multiplex PCR was run with 60 Vbeta primers and 13 Jbeta primers. This table comes from immunoSEQ multiplex PCR, and its TCRdb copy is limited to in-frame clones, with some not included. The table records more than 150,000 clones, 75% to 85% of them present only once. The sequencing input was PBMCs. The receptor set was obtained from a woman aged 18-29 years in good health and CMV-seropositive.

This chain connects TRBV6-1 to TRBJ1-2; a possible D gene is TRBD1 (6 bases). The V end was cut by 4 bases, the J end by 4 bases, with 7 bases between. Per the germline V gene, CDR1 is MNHNS and CDR2 is SASEGT. The CDR3 sequence is 12 residues long. CDR3 loop: CASSGGLYGYTF. In nucleotides, the CDR3 is TGTGCCAGCAGTGGGGGGCTCTATGGCTACACCTTC.

The chain links TRBV25-1 to TRBJ1-2; D may be TRBD1 (6 bases). The germline V and J ends were trimmed by 5 bases and 8 bases, with 18 bases remaining between them. There are 14 residues in the CDR3. From germline, CDR1 is MGHDK and CDR2 SYGVNS. For the CDR3, the DNA is TGTGCCAGCAGTCTCACGGCGGGGGGCCGGGGCTACACCTTC. The encoded protein is CASSLTAGGRGYTF.

The rearrangement uses TRBV7-2 and TRBJ1-2; TRBD1 matches at 7 bases. After removal of 3 bases from V and 7 bases from J, the junction contained 14 bases not matched to a gene. The CDR3 contains 16 residues. Germline CDR1 is SGHTA and CDR2 is FQGNSA. CDR3 amino acids: CASSFAGGSAVGGYTF. The CDR3 nucleotides read TGTGCCAGCAGCTTCGCAGGGGGGTCCGCGGTGGGTGGCTACACCTTC.

This chain uses TRBV9 with TRBJ1-4, with 7 bases that match TRBD1. The CDR3 is made up of 15 amino acids. V trimming: 2 bases; J trimming: 8 bases; junction bases outside the gene matches: 9. CDR1 is SGDLS and CDR2 is YYNGEE in the germline V gene. In DNA form, the CDR3 reads TGTGCCAGCAGCGTGACAGGGTCTGTAGGGGAAAAACTGTTTTTT. It is translated as CASSVTGSVGEKLFF.

This sequence joins TRBV18 and TRBJ1-1; D is unresolved. The CDR3 covers 15 residues. The germline V gene encodes CDR1 KGHSH and CDR2 LQKENI. The V end was cut by 3 bases, the J end by 1 base, with 12 bases between. The CDR3 protein is CASSPSREGNTEAFF. Here the CDR3 DNA reads TGTGCCAGCTCACCGTCGCGGGAGGGGAACACTGAAGCTTTCTTT. The variable domain in full, with the rest retrieved from reference TRBV18 and TRBJ1-1, is NAGVMQNPRHLVRRRGQEARLRCSPMKGHSHVYWYRQLPEEGLKFMVYLQKENIIDESGMPKERFSAEFPKEGPSILRIQQVVRGDSAAYFCASSPSREGNTEAFFGQGTRLTVV.

The V and J genes are TRBV7-8 and TRBJ1-1; possibly TRBD1 for D (6 bases). There are 15 residues in the CDR3. Deletions cut 6 bases from V and 1 base from J, with 15 bases between. CDR1 is SGHVS, CDR2 FQNEAQ, per germline. CDR3 protein: CASSRSRGPNTEAFF. CDR3 DNA: TGTGCCAGCAGTAGGAGCAGGGGTCCGAACACTGAAGCTTTCTTT.

J is TRBJ2-3 and V is TRBV30, with D perhaps matching TRBD1 (5 bases). V was trimmed by 1 base and J by 4 bases, leaving 9 bases between them. Germline lookup yields CDR1 GTSNPN and CDR2 SVGIG (reference sequence). CDR3 length: 13 residues. The CDR3 DNA sequence: TGTGCCTGGAGTGAGGGGTACCCAGATACGCAGTATTTT. This encodes CAWSEGYPDTQYF.

V and J are TRBV29-1 and TRBJ1-1, with a weak D call TRBD1 (5 bases). Per germline, CDR1 SQVTM and CDR2 ANQGSEA. The CDR3 contains 14 residues. Deletions cut 6 bases from V and 5 bases from J, with 19 bases between. CDR3 amino acids: CSVIRASSTTEAFF. The CDR3, as DNA: TGCAGCGTCATCAGGGCCAGCTCGACGACTGAAGCTTTCTTT.

This sequence joins TRBV29-1 and TRBJ2-3; 8 bases align to TRBD1. The trim removed 1 base at V and 0 bases at J, leaving 3 bases unmatched. The CDR3 extends over 15 amino acids. Germline lookup yields CDR1 SQVTM and CDR2 ANQGSEA. DNA of the CDR3: TGCAGCGTTGAAGTGAGGACAGGGAGCACAGATACGCAGTATTTT. This encodes CSVEVRTGSTDTQYF.

The V gene is TRBV29-1, the J gene TRBJ2-2; D not resolved. V gave up 4 bases and J gave up 4 bases, with 13 bases separating them. CDR3 length: 14 residues. The germline V gene encodes CDR1 SQVTM and CDR2 ANQGSEA. The CDR3 region is CSVAPVTSTGELFF. CDR3 bases: TGCAGCGTTGCTCCCGTCACGAGCACCGGGGAGCTGTTTTTT.

The chain joins TRBV4-1 to TRBJ1-2; 7 bases line up with TRBD1. The CDR3 runs to 16 residues. V trimming: 0 bases; J trimming: 2 bases; junction bases outside the gene matches: 6. The germline CDR1 and CDR2 sequences are MGHRA and YSYEKL. CDR3 sequence reads: CASSQDSATGNYGYTF. DNA of the CDR3: TGCGCCAGCAGCCAAGATTCTGCGACAGGGAACTATGGCTACACCTTC.

The chain joins TRBV2 to TRBJ2-3, with 10 positions matching TRBD2. The germline V gene encodes CDR1 SNHLY and CDR2 FYNNEI. J gave up 6 bases and V 6 bases, and 12 bases lay outside the gene matches. This CDR3 has 16 residues. CDR3 amino acids: CASRTDQRGGVDTQYF. In nucleotides, the CDR3 is TGTGCCAGCAGGACTGACCAGCGGGGGGGCGTGGATACGCAGTATTTT.

V usage is TRBV7-9 and J usage is TRBJ1-3, with 12 nucleotides matching TRBD1. Germline V gene sequence: CDR1 SEHNR, CDR2 FQNEAQ (reference sequence). CDR3 length: 17 residues. The junction had 13 bases not matched to a gene; V was cut back by 9 bases and J by 4 bases. CDR3 sequence: CASTRGTGGFGGNTIYF. The CDR3 DNA follows: TGTGCCAGTACCCGAGGGACAGGGGGCTTCGGGGGAAACACCATATATTTT.

This clone was detected only a few times. The chain recombines TRBV5-5 with TRBJ2-2; 8 positions match TRBD1. Germline assignment: CDR1 SGHKS and CDR2 YYEKEE (reference sequence). This CDR3 comprises 15 residues. With 0 bases clipped from V and 3 bases from J, the junction kept 1 base outside the gene matches. CDR3 DNA sequence: TGTGCCAGCAGCTTGGGACAGGGGCACACCGGGGAGCTGTTTTTT. Translated, it gives CASSLGQGHTGELFF.

The J gene is TRBJ2-7, the V gene TRBV4-1; 7 bases are a match to TRBD1. The CDR3 contains 15 residues. The V gene's germline CDR1 is MGHRA and CDR2 YSYEKL. J gave up 2 bases and V 2 bases, and 6 bases lay outside the gene matches. The chain's CDR3 is CASSQRQGMPYEQYF. CDR3 nucleotides: TGCGCCAGCAGCCAAAGACAGGGCATGCCCTACGAGCAGTACTTC.

This clone was counted a single time. The chain uses TRBV6-5 and TRBJ2-2; TRBD2 is a possible D gene (6 bases). CDR3 size: 14 residues. Between the trimmed V and J ends, which lost 0 bases and 7 bases, there was a span of 9 bases. Germline V gives CDR1 MNHEY, CDR2 SVGAGI. CDR3 in amino acids: CASSYSKGGGELFF. As DNA, the CDR3 is TGTGCCAGCAGTTACTCAAAGGGAGGCGGGGAGCTGTTTTTT.

This CDR3 is CASSGGAGDVTGELFF. Written as DNA, the CDR3 is TGTGCCAGCAGCGGAGGGGCGGGGGATGTCACCGGGGAGCTGTTTTTT. The V call is TRBV9, the J call TRBJ2-2, with 7 nucleotides matching TRBD2. Germline CDR1 SGDLS, CDR2 YYNGEE. Trimming cost V 3 bases and J 4 bases; bases outside gene matches: 9. This CDR3 comprises 16 residues.

The chain combines TRBV2 with TRBJ2-5; TRBD2 is a possible D gene (5 bases). Germline values: CDR1 SNHLY, CDR2 FYNNEI. Trimming took 5 bases from V and 5 from J, leaving 18 bases between them. The CDR3 contains 15 residues. The CDR3 DNA reads as TGTGCCAGCAGTAGAGGACCTGGGCGGGTGGAGACCCAGTACTTC. As protein: CASSRGPGRVETQYF.

This clone was recorded a few times. Other DNA sequences in the same sample also yield this CDR3. The V gene is TRBV7-2, the J gene TRBJ2-3; no reliable D call. The CDR3 is made up of 12 amino acids. Trimming took 3 bases from V and 2 from J, leaving 3 bases between them. Germline V gene sequence: CDR1 SGHTA, CDR2 FQGNSA. The CDR3 protein is CASSLYTDTQYF. As DNA, the CDR3 is TGTGCCAGCAGCTTGTACACAGATACGCAGTATTTT.

The chain employs TRBV28 and TRBJ2-1, with no clear D. This CDR3 contains 11 residues. CDR1 and CDR2 from the germline V gene are MDHEN and SYDVKM. V was trimmed by 4 bases and J by 7 bases, leaving 5 bases between them. CDR3 protein: CASSSPNEQFF. The CDR3 nucleotides are TGTGCCAGCAGTTCCCCAAATGAGCAGTTCTTC.

This sequence joins TRBV11-3 and TRBJ2-1, with D perhaps matching TRBD2 (7 bases). The CDR3 sequence is 15 residues long. The ends were cut back, 2 bases at V and 9 bases at J, with 17 bases in the middle. Per the germline V gene, CDR1 is SGHNT and CDR2 is YENEEA. The CDR3 DNA follows: TGTGCCAGCAGCTTAACGGGGGGCCTTTTAGGTGAGCAGTTCTTC. Its protein is CASSLTGGLLGEQFF.

The chain links TRBV5-1 to TRBJ2-1; TRBD1 matches 7 bases. The CDR3 is 15 residues long. V lost 6 bases to trimming and J lost 0 bases; unmatched junction nucleotides: 6. From germline, CDR1 is SGHRS and CDR2 YFSETQ. The CDR3 DNA sequence: TGCGCCAGCAACGACGGGACAGTCTCCTACAATGAGCAGTTCTTC. Amino acids: CASNDGTVSYNEQFF. The full variable domain, in which reference TRBV5-1 and TRBJ2-1 provide the parts outside the CDR3, is KAGVTQTPRYLIKTRGQQVTLSCSPISGHRSVSWYQQTPGQGLQFLFEYFSETQRNKGNFPGRFSGRQFSNSRSEMNVSTLELGDSALYLCASNDGTVSYNEQFFGPGTRLTVL.

The CDR3 region has the DNA TGTGCCAGCTCACCAAATCCTATCGGGACAGGTTTTGTGCCAGATGGCTACACCTTC. Its protein is CASSPNPIGTGFVPDGYTF. V usage is TRBV18 and J usage is TRBJ1-2, with 8 bases aligning to TRBD1. Germline trimming cut 2 bases from V and 6 bases from J; bases unmatched to any gene: 20. This CDR3 is built from 19 residues. Germline V CDR1 and CDR2: KGHSH, LQKENI.

CDR3 in DNA: TGTGCCAGCAGCTTGACAGAGATGGCCACCATATATTTT. It yields the protein CASSLTEMATIYF. This chain connects TRBV11-3 to TRBJ1-3, with TRBD1 as a possible D gene (5 bases). CDR1 SGHNT and CDR2 YENEEA come from the germline V gene. CDR3 length: 13 residues. Deletions cut 3 bases from V and 9 bases from J, with 12 bases between.

This clone was seen a handful of times. This rearrangement joins TRBV30 to TRBJ2-5; D is perhaps TRBD1 (6 bases). The germline V gene has CDR1 GTSNPN and CDR2 SVGIG (reference sequence). The ends were cut back, 1 base at V and 1 base at J, with 10 bases in the middle. This CDR3 comprises 14 residues. CDR3 loop: CAWSDGQSQETQYF. The CDR3 bases are TGTGCCTGGAGTGACGGACAGAGCCAAGAGACCCAGTACTTC.

The chain combines TRBV12-5 with TRBJ2-7, with 9 bases identical to TRBD2. This CDR3 contains 15 residues. Trimming at V came to 5 bases and at J to 1 base, leaving 6 bases not matched to a gene. Germline values: CDR1 LGHNT, CDR2 FRNRAP. CDR3 loop: CASGPGTSSSYEQYF. CDR3 sequence (DNA): TGTGCTAGTGGTCCCGGGACTAGCTCGTCCTACGAGCAGTACTTC.

The chain is built from TRBV5-1 and TRBJ2-1; weak D call: TRBD1 (5 bases). V was pared by 4 bases and J by 4 bases, with 15 bases between. The CDR3 has 15 residues. Germline V gene sequence: CDR1 SGHRS, CDR2 YFSETQ. The CDR3 bases are TGCGCCAGCAGCCAGGGCCCCGATCGGTACAATGAGCAGTTCTTC. It codes for CASSQGPDRYNEQFF.

The chain joins TRBV6-6 to TRBJ1-5, with 9 bases lining up with TRBD1. In germline, CDR1 is MNHNY, CDR2 SVGAGI (reference sequence). The CDR3 covers 15 residues. Trimming cost V 7 bases and J 5 bases; bases outside gene matches: 9. The CDR3 nucleotides are TGTGCCAGCAACGGAGGGACAGGGCCCTATCAGCCCCAGCATTTT. Amino acids: CASNGGTGPYQPQHF.

J is TRBJ1-1 and V is TRBV2; no definite D call. The germline V and J ends were trimmed by 2 bases and 1 base, with 14 bases remaining between them. The germline CDR1 and CDR2 sequences are SNHLY and FYNNEI. The CDR3 consists of 16 residues. The CDR3 DNA is TGTGCCAGCAGTGAACGGGGTGGGCGTAGGAACACTGAAGCTTTCTTT. This codes for CASSERGGRRNTEAFF.

This sequence joins TRBV27 and TRBJ1-2, with 10 bases fitting TRBD1. The V and J ends lost 6 bases and 4 bases, in that order; junction bases with no gene match: 2. Germline V CDR1 and CDR2: MNHEY, SMNVEV (reference sequence). The CDR3 runs 13 residues. CDR3 DNA: TGTGCCAGCAGCTGGACAGGGGGCTATGGCTACACCTTC. As protein: CASSWTGGYGYTF.

The CDR3 protein is CASSVERDNSPFYGYTF. CDR3 bases: TGTGCCAGCAGCGTAGAAAGGGACAACTCACCTTTCTATGGCTACACCTTC. The chain combines TRBV9 with TRBJ1-2, with a weak D call TRBD1 (6 bases). Germline values: CDR1 SGDLS, CDR2 YYNGEE. The germline V and J ends were trimmed by 0 bases and 4 bases, with 19 bases remaining between them. The CDR3 loop spans 17 amino acids.

The gene calls are TRBV10-1 and TRBJ2-3, with 7 positions matching TRBD2. Per the germline V gene, CDR1 is WNHNN and CDR2 is SYGVQD (reference sequence). The CDR3 spans 15 residues. V was pared by 2 bases and J by 3 bases, with 5 bases of the junction left unmatched. The CDR3 bases are TGCGCCAGCAGTGAGATCAACGGGGGGACAGATACGCAGTATTTT. Its translation: CASSEINGGTDTQYF.